The rows below give T cell receptor beta chains drawn from one sample of a study of shared clonotypes between healthy human individuals. TCRdb's copy holds only in-frame clones and misses some; the assay was immunoSEQ multiplex PCR. The sample contains around 2.1 million clones, 90% to 95% of which appear only once. Material: naive CD8+ T cells from PBMCs. These receptor sequences come from a man between 18 and 29 years old in good health. Some clones in this sample may be carry-over from other donors' samples. Each CDR3 is given with its conserved first and last residue. Each record gives: clone size, D gene, J gene, V gene, CDR3 DNA, CDR3 protein. A D gene is named only where the DNA matches it firmly. Clone size is shown for a subset of rows, as once, few, many or a class of expanded clone.

clone_size: -; d_call: TRBD1; j_call: TRBJ2-1; v_call: TRBV29-1; cdr3_nt: TGCAGCGCTGCGACAGGGAATTATGAGCAGTTCTTC; cdr3_aa: CSAATGNYEQFF
clone_size: -; d_call: -; j_call: TRBJ2-7; v_call: TRBV5-4; cdr3_nt: TGTGCCAGCAGCTACGACTACTTCGAGCAGTACTTC; cdr3_aa: CASSYDYFEQYF
clone_size: -; d_call: -; j_call: TRBJ2-4; v_call: TRBV27; cdr3_nt: TGTGCCAGCAGAGGGGGAAAGGGGTTAAACATTCAGTACTTC; cdr3_aa: CASRGGKGLNIQYF
clone_size: -; d_call: -; j_call: TRBJ1-1; v_call: TRBV9; cdr3_nt: TGTGCCAGCAGCGAGGGGGGACCGAACACTGAAGCTTTCTTT; cdr3_aa: CASSEGGPNTEAFF
clone_size: once; d_call: -; j_call: TRBJ2-1; v_call: TRBV27; cdr3_nt: TGTGCCAGCAGTTCGAACCTCAACAATGAGCAGTTCTTC; cdr3_aa: CASSSNLNNEQFF
clone_size: -; d_call: -; j_call: TRBJ1-1; v_call: TRBV7-8; cdr3_nt: TGTGCCAGCAGCTCCTTAGGCGGGAGGTCCACTGAAGCTTTCTTT; cdr3_aa: CASSSLGGRSTEAFF
clone_size: -; d_call: TRBD1; j_call: TRBJ1-1; v_call: TRBV27; cdr3_nt: TGTGCCAGCAGTTTCGGGACAGGAATTGAAGCTTTCTTT; cdr3_aa: CASSFGTGIEAFF
clone_size: -; d_call: -; j_call: TRBJ2-3; v_call: TRBV28; cdr3_nt: TGTGTGAGCAGGAGGTTAGATACGCAGTATTTT; cdr3_aa: CVSRRLDTQYF
clone_size: -; d_call: TRBD2; j_call: TRBJ2-1; v_call: TRBV10-2; cdr3_nt: TGCGCCAGCAGTGACGGGACTAGCGGGAGACTTGAGCAGTTCTTC; cdr3_aa: CASSDGTSGRLEQFF
clone_size: -; d_call: TRBD2; j_call: TRBJ2-1; v_call: TRBV5-4; cdr3_nt: TGTGCCAGCAGCTTTAGCGGGAGTGGGTATGAGCAGTTCTTC; cdr3_aa: CASSFSGSGYEQFF
clone_size: -; d_call: -; j_call: TRBJ1-1; v_call: TRBV28; cdr3_nt: TGTGCCAGCAGTTTTCAGGGTTTGGCCACTGAAGCTTTCTTT; cdr3_aa: CASSFQGLATEAFF
clone_size: -; d_call: -; j_call: TRBJ2-1; v_call: TRBV7-9; cdr3_nt: TGTGCCAGCAGCCCTACGAGCTCCTACAATGAGCAGTTCTTC; cdr3_aa: CASSPTSSYNEQFF
clone_size: -; d_call: -; j_call: TRBJ2-7; v_call: TRBV5-1; cdr3_nt: TGCGCCAGCAGCCCCTCGGCCGGGGGTGGGGACGAGCAGTACTTC; cdr3_aa: CASSPSAGGGDEQYF
clone_size: once; d_call: TRBD1; j_call: TRBJ1-5; v_call: TRBV27; cdr3_nt: TGTGCCAGCAGTGCCGACAGGGGCGGAGTACAGCCCCAGCATTTT; cdr3_aa: CASSADRGGVQPQHF
clone_size: -; d_call: TRBD2; j_call: TRBJ2-1; v_call: TRBV29-1; cdr3_nt: TGCAGCGTTGAGGGTCTAGCGGGACGATTTTCCTACAATGAGCAGTTCTTC; cdr3_aa: CSVEGLAGRFSYNEQFF
clone_size: few; d_call: -; j_call: TRBJ1-5; v_call: TRBV27; cdr3_nt: TGTGCCAGCAGTTTGCTGACTAGCAATCAGCCCCAGCATTTT; cdr3_aa: CASSLLTSNQPQHF
clone_size: -; d_call: -; j_call: TRBJ2-7; v_call: TRBV2; cdr3_nt: TGTGCCAGCAGAGGAAGAGCCCCCTACGAGCAGTACTTC; cdr3_aa: CASRGRAPYEQYF
clone_size: -; d_call: TRBD1; j_call: TRBJ2-7; v_call: TRBV6-1; cdr3_nt: TGTGCCAGCAGTCACCATAGGGACAGGGCCTACGAGCAGTACTTC; cdr3_aa: CASSHHRDRAYEQYF
clone_size: -; d_call: TRBD1; j_call: TRBJ1-4; v_call: TRBV9; cdr3_nt: TGTGCCAGCAGCGTCAGAGCCGGGACAGGGGCTGAAAAACTGTTTTTT; cdr3_aa: CASSVRAGTGAEKLFF
clone_size: once; d_call: -; j_call: TRBJ2-3; v_call: TRBV7-9; cdr3_nt: TGTGCCAGCAGCGGCCCTGGACAATCAAGCACAGATACGCAGTATTTT; cdr3_aa: CASSGPGQSSTDTQYF
clone_size: -; d_call: TRBD1; j_call: TRBJ2-1; v_call: TRBV29-1; cdr3_nt: TGCAGCGTTCTATCGACAGGGGAGCAGTTCTTC; cdr3_aa: CSVLSTGEQFF
clone_size: -; d_call: TRBD2; j_call: TRBJ2-1; v_call: TRBV2; cdr3_nt: TGTGCCAGCCTCGGGACTAACTACAATGAGCAGTTCTTC; cdr3_aa: CASLGTNYNEQFF
clone_size: -; d_call: -; j_call: TRBJ2-1; v_call: TRBV27; cdr3_nt: TGTGCCAGCAGCCGGGAACCCAATGAGCAGTTCTTC; cdr3_aa: CASSREPNEQFF
clone_size: few; d_call: TRBD2; j_call: TRBJ2-7; v_call: TRBV5-4; cdr3_nt: TGTGCCAGCAGGCCTAGCGGGGAAACCTCCTACGAGCAGTACTTC; cdr3_aa: CASRPSGETSYEQYF
clone_size: -; d_call: TRBD2; j_call: TRBJ2-7; v_call: TRBV29-1; cdr3_nt: TGCAGCGTGTCTAGCGGGCTAACCTACGAGCAGTACTTC; cdr3_aa: CSVSSGLTYEQYF
clone_size: -; d_call: TRBD1; j_call: TRBJ1-5; v_call: TRBV28; cdr3_nt: TGTGCCAGCATCCCCCAGGGGCAGGGGGGTTATCAGCCCCAGCATTTT; cdr3_aa: CASIPQGQGGYQPQHF
clone_size: -; d_call: TRBD1; j_call: TRBJ1-1; v_call: TRBV5-4; cdr3_nt: TGTGCCAGCAGCTTGGACCGGGACAGGGGGTGGAACACTGAAGCTTTCTTT; cdr3_aa: CASSLDRDRGWNTEAFF
clone_size: -; d_call: TRBD1; j_call: TRBJ1-4; v_call: TRBV11-2; cdr3_nt: TGTGCCAGCAGCCGACGACAGGGCATTAATGAAAAACTGTTTTTT; cdr3_aa: CASSRRQGINEKLFF
clone_size: -; d_call: TRBD2; j_call: TRBJ2-1; v_call: TRBV7-9; cdr3_nt: TGTGCCAGCCACACTAGCGGGAGGGGCCTTTACAATGAGCAGTTCTTC; cdr3_aa: CASHTSGRGLYNEQFF
clone_size: -; d_call: -; j_call: TRBJ1-4; v_call: TRBV28; cdr3_nt: TGTGCCAGCACCACCCCGTCGGAGGCGACTAATGAAAAACTGTTTTTT; cdr3_aa: CASTTPSEATNEKLFF
clone_size: -; d_call: -; j_call: TRBJ2-1; v_call: TRBV7-9; cdr3_nt: TGTGCCAGCAGCCCAGATGTGCTATTAAATGAGCAGTTCTTC; cdr3_aa: CASSPDVLLNEQFF
clone_size: -; d_call: -; j_call: TRBJ1-2; v_call: TRBV4-3; cdr3_nt: TGCGCCAGCAGCCAAGACAGGGCGGCTGGCTACACCTTC; cdr3_aa: CASSQDRAAGYTF
clone_size: -; d_call: -; j_call: TRBJ2-1; v_call: TRBV27; cdr3_nt: TGTGCCAGCAGACCCTTGAGCGGAACCTACAATGAGCAGTTCTTC; cdr3_aa: CASRPLSGTYNEQFF
clone_size: -; d_call: -; j_call: TRBJ2-3; v_call: TRBV27; cdr3_nt: TGTGCCAGCAGTCTGAGGGGGAGCACAGATACGCAGTATTTT; cdr3_aa: CASSLRGSTDTQYF